This TCR beta chain stems from a study of blood T cell repertoires in COVID-19. Study at large: COVID-19 samples, acute and convalescent, were from the United States, Italy and Spain. T cells, B-cell-depleted T cells, or PBMCs provided the cDNA or gDNA that served as material.

Deletions cut 5 bases from V and 2 bases from J, with 10 bases between. Germline lookup yields CDR1 LNHDA and CDR2 SQIVND (reference sequence). The CDR3 totals 14 residues. Original data processing: It was from reference gene primer amplification that nucleated cell counts were estimated. Profiling relied on immunoSEQ multiplex PCR, and the TCRdb table lists in-frame clones only, not all of them. V, J and clone size reflect that table, while D and trimming were determined from the DNA. The sample has about 190,000 clones, nearly 90% seen once. Sequenced: peripheral blood. This TCR was sampled from a man in his fifties with acute or convalescent COVID-19. The chain carries TRBV19 and TRBJ1-3, with D maybe TRBD1 (6 bases). The CDR3 is CASSRQAAGNTIYF. CDR3 nucleotides: TGTGCCAGTAGTCGACAGGCGGCTGGAAACACCATATATTTT.